The 25 T cell receptor beta chains below were found in one sample sequenced in a study of blood T cell repertoires in COVID-19. Method: immunoSEQ multiplex PCR; TCRdb's copy keeps in-frame clones and lacks some. The data hold roughly 40,000 clones, with 79% observed a single time. Sequenced: peripheral blood. The receptor set was obtained from a woman older than 75 with acute or convalescent COVID-19.

The V call is TRBV6-5, the J call TRBJ1-6; 8 nucleotides agree with TRBD1. CDR1 MNHEY and CDR2 SVGAGI come from the germline V gene. The CDR3 consists of 13 residues. Trimming took 10 bases from V and 8 from J; bases not matched to a gene: 7. Here the CDR3 reads CATLQGVDSPLHF. CDR3 sequence (DNA): TGTGCCACCCTACAGGGGGTGGATTCACCCCTCCACTTT.

V gene TRBV7-9 combines with J gene TRBJ1-2, with a weak D call TRBD1 (6 bases). The CDR3 runs 14 residues. Germline CDR1 is SEHNR and CDR2 is FQNEAQ (reference sequence). V dropped 5 bases and J dropped 13 bases, with 23 bases sitting between them. For the CDR3, the DNA is TGTGCCAGCAGCGCACAGGGTAGAGGTTTGGTTCTCACCTTC. It yields the protein CASSAQGRGLVLTF. Looking up the rest from reference TRBV7-9 and TRBJ1-2 gives the full variable domain: DTGVSQNPRHKITKRGQNVTFRCDPISEHNRLYWYRQTLGQGPEFLTYFQNEAQLEKSRLLSDRFSAERPKGSFSTLEIQRTEQGDSAMYLCASSAQGRGLVLTFGSGTRLTVV.

This clone turned up a few times. The chain carries TRBV29-1 and TRBJ2-6; D unclear. V was pared by 4 bases and J by 1 base, with 5 bases between. The CDR3 consists of 13 residues. From germline, CDR1 is SQVTM and CDR2 ANQGSEA. CDR3 protein: CSVGLSGANVLTF. For the CDR3, the DNA is TGCAGCGTTGGGCTTTCTGGGGCCAACGTCCTGACTTTC.

This chain connects TRBV18 to TRBJ2-3; a possible D gene is TRBD1 (6 bases). V lost 4 bases and J lost 1, with 12 bases in between. The CDR3 contains 15 residues. Germline lookup yields CDR1 KGHSH and CDR2 LQKENI. The CDR3 coding sequence is TGTGCCAGCTCACAACAGGGAGTGGGCACAGATACGCAGTATTTT. This encodes CASSQQGVGTDTQYF.

The chain combines TRBV29-1 with TRBJ2-5, with D possibly TRBD1 on 6 matching bases. The V gene's germline CDR1 is SQVTM and CDR2 ANQGSEA. V was clipped by 1 base and J by 3 bases, with 9 bases between them. The CDR3 is 13 residues long. CDR3 coding DNA: TGCAGCGTTGAAGTAAACAGGGAAGAGACCCAGTACTTC. It specifies CSVEVNREETQYF. The entire variable domain, with the rest obtained from reference TRBV29-1 and TRBJ2-5, is as follows: SAVISQKPSRDICQRGTSLTIQCQVDSQVTMMFWYRQQPGQSLTLIATANQGSEATYESGFVIDKFPISRPNLTFSTLTVSNMSPEDSSIYLCSVEVNREETQYFGPGTRLLVL.

The chain links TRBV6-1 to TRBJ2-1, with 8 bases identical to TRBD2. The CDR3 extends over 20 amino acids. The junction had 24 bases not matched to a gene; V was cut back by 3 bases and J by 8 bases. Germline CDR1 and CDR2: MNHNS and SASEGT. The CDR3 here is CASSEWGDISRGGRNHEQFF. CDR3 DNA sequence: TGTGCCAGCAGTGAGTGGGGGGACATTAGTAGGGGCGGGAGGAATCATGAGCAGTTCTTC.

The rearrangement links TRBV25-1 to TRBJ2-7; D is ambiguous. Germline V gene sequence: CDR1 MGHDK, CDR2 SYGVNS. The length of the CDR3 is 14 residues. V gave up 1 base and J gave up 3 bases, with 10 bases separating them. The CDR3 loop reads CASSESYTFYEQYF. CDR3 nucleotide sequence: TGTGCCAGCAGTGAATCTTACACGTTCTACGAGCAGTACTTC.

This clone was detected only once. The gene calls are TRBV21-1 and TRBJ2-1; the table's D call of TRBD1 was not tested on the DNA. TRBV21-1 represents a pseudogene. The CDR3 is made up of 13 amino acids. The CDR3 region is CASPGHRYNEQFF. As DNA, the CDR3 is TGTGCCAGTCCGGGACATCGGTACAATGAGCAGTTCTTC.

V usage is TRBV6-4 and J usage is TRBJ2-5, with 8 bases identical to TRBD1. Germline V gene lookup returns CDR1 MRHNA and CDR2 SNTAGT. CDR3 length: 13 residues. V shed 5 bases, J shed 4 bases, and the junction held 3 bases outside the gene matches. This CDR3 reads CASSLQGGETQYF. The CDR3 coding sequence is TGTGCCAGCAGTCTACAGGGGGGAGAGACCCAGTACTTC.

This chain joins TRBV6-2 or TRBV6-3 and TRBJ1-3; D is unresolved. CDR1 MNHEY and CDR2 SVGEGT come from the germline V gene. Trimming took off 5 bases at V and 4 bases at J, with 12 bases between the two ends. The CDR3 covers 14 residues. CDR3 sequence reads: CASSKNNHGNTIYF. The CDR3 nucleotides read TGTGCCAGCAGTAAGAACAATCACGGAAACACCATATATTTT.

The V gene is TRBV5-1, the J gene TRBJ2-7; the match to TRBD2 covers 11 bases. The V segment lost 0 bases and the J segment 2 bases; nucleotides outside the gene matches: 7. Germline V gives CDR1 SGHRS, CDR2 YFSETQ. CDR3 size: 17 residues. The CDR3 DNA reads TGCGCCAGCAGCTTGGCACCCCTAGCGGGAGGCCCCTACGAGCAGTACTTC. It translates to CASSLAPLAGGPYEQYF.

CDR3 amino acids: CASSQQAYEQYF. The CDR3 DNA follows: TGTGCCAGCAGCCAACAAGCCTACGAGCAGTACTTC. This rearrangement joins TRBV7-2 to TRBJ2-7; D ambiguous. The CDR3 is made up of 12 amino acids. V was shortened by 5 bases and J by 2 bases, with 7 bases between the two germline ends. Germline assignment: CDR1 SGHTA and CDR2 FQGNSA.

This chain joins TRBV19 and TRBJ2-4; 9 bases match TRBD1. Germline V gene lookup returns CDR1 LNHDA and CDR2 SQIVND (reference sequence). The junction had 8 bases not matched to a gene; V was cut back by 6 bases and J by 5 bases. There are 15 residues in the CDR3. This CDR3 is CASSILDRGENIQYF. CDR3 DNA sequence: TGTGCCAGTAGCATCCTCGACAGGGGGGAAAACATTCAGTACTTC.

This clone was counted a few times. The chain employs TRBV18 and TRBJ1-1; the D gene is possibly TRBD1 (5 bases). Germline V gene lookup returns CDR1 KGHSH and CDR2 LQKENI. V lost 4 bases and J lost 1, with 10 bases in between. This CDR3 region has 14 residues. CDR3 loop: CASSLPTENTEAFF. In DNA form, the CDR3 reads TGTGCCAGCTCACTACCGACAGAGAACACTGAAGCTTTCTTT.

The rearrangement uses TRBV15 and TRBJ1-6; no clear D. Germline loops: CDR1 LNHNV, CDR2 YYDKDF (reference sequence). V was clipped by 0 bases and J by 10 bases, with 13 bases between them. This CDR3 has 15 amino acids. In nucleotides, the CDR3 is TGTGCCACCAGCAGAGATTGGCAGGCCAGATCACCCCTCCACTTT. Its translation: CATSRDWQARSPLHF.

The chain links TRBV27 to TRBJ2-7; no clear D. CDR1 is MNHEY, CDR2 SMNVEV, per germline (reference sequence). The CDR3 runs to 14 residues. The V end was cut by 2 bases, the J end by 5 bases, with 13 bases between. In nucleotides, the CDR3 is TGTGCCAGCAGTTTAAGGTTCAGTGGAGACGAGCAGTACTTC. Protein: CASSLRFSGDEQYF.

The chain has TRBV6-5 and TRBJ2-1; weak D call: TRBD1 (5 bases). The germline V and J ends were trimmed by 6 bases and 9 bases, with 21 bases remaining between them. In germline, CDR1 is MNHEY, CDR2 SVGAGI. The CDR3 runs to 15 residues. The CDR3 region is CASSLQGVAVSEQFF. The CDR3 region has the DNA TGTGCCAGCAGCTTGCAGGGTGTGGCAGTGAGTGAGCAGTTCTTC.

This sequence joins TRBV25-1 and TRBJ1-2; 9 bases match TRBD1. J gave up 4 bases and V 2 bases, and 2 bases lay outside the gene matches. The CDR3 covers 14 residues. Germline V CDR1 and CDR2: MGHDK, SYGVNS. The CDR3 region has the DNA TGTGCCAGCAGTGAAGGGACAGGGATCTATGGCTACACCTTC. Translated: CASSEGTGIYGYTF.

CDR3: CASSLGSSSGYTDTQYF. The CDR3 DNA reads as TGCGCCAGCAGCTTGGGATCCTCTAGCGGATACACAGATACGCAGTATTTT. V gene TRBV5-1 combines with J gene TRBJ2-3; 7 bases are a match to TRBD2. Trimming cost V 0 bases and J 2 bases; bases outside gene matches: 9. The CDR3 has 17 amino acids. Per the germline V gene, CDR1 is SGHRS and CDR2 is YFSETQ.

V usage is TRBV27 and J usage is TRBJ2-1; the match to TRBD2 covers 15 bases. The V and J ends lost 6 bases and 9 bases, in that order; junction bases with no gene match: 6. CDR1 is MNHEY, CDR2 SMNVEV, per germline (reference sequence). CDR3 size: 15 residues. The chain's CDR3 is CASSGLAGGKVEQFF. The CDR3 DNA sequence: TGTGCCAGCAGCGGACTAGCGGGAGGGAAGGTTGAGCAGTTCTTC.

Comments on this clone: A junction boundary mismatches the germline segment, possibly from a read error. The chain couples TRBV27 to TRBJ1-2; TRBD1 matches at 7 bases. Germline assignment: CDR1 MNHEY and CDR2 SMNVEV (reference sequence). The CDR3 spans 12 residues. The CDR3 loop is CASSTGQNAPAF. The CDR3, as DNA: TGTGCCAGCAGTACGGGACAGAACGCACCCGCCTTC.

This sequence joins TRBV27 and TRBJ1-5, with D possibly matching TRBD1 (5 bases). The CDR3 has 15 residues. Germline-derived CDR1 and CDR2 are MNHEY and SMNVEV (reference sequence). The V gene lost 7 bases and the J gene lost 4 bases, with 17 bases spanning the gap. CDR3: CASTEVGGVNQPQHF. The CDR3 coding sequence is TGTGCCAGCACAGAGGTGGGGGGGGTGAATCAGCCCCAGCATTTT.

This sequence joins TRBV7-2 and TRBJ1-2, with D unresolved. The CDR3 runs to 14 residues. Germline V CDR1 and CDR2: SGHTA, FQGNSA. Between the trimmed V and J ends, which lost 4 bases and 8 bases, there was a span of 17 bases. CDR3: CASSSRASSGGYTF. In DNA, the CDR3 is TGTGCCAGCAGCTCACGGGCCTCAAGCGGGGGCTACACCTTC.

The J gene is TRBJ1-2, the V gene TRBV2; D gene unclear. Germline V gene data show CDR1 as SNHLY and CDR2 as FYNNEI. This CDR3 contains 15 residues. V shed 4 bases and J shed 4 bases, with 16 bases lying between them. The CDR3 DNA is TGTGCCAGCAGTGCTCCCCTCCGGTCCGTCTATGGCTACACCTTC. Protein product: CASSAPLRSVYGYTF. The full variable domain, its missing parts supplied by reference TRBV2 and TRBJ1-2, is EPEVTQTPSHQVTQMGQEVILRCVPISNHLYFYWYRQILGQKVEFLVSFYNNEISEKSEIFDDQFSVERPDGSNFTLKIRSTKLEDSAMYFCASSAPLRSVYGYTFGSGTRLTVV.

This chain's CDR3 is CASSRRQGNVYEQYF. CDR3 DNA: TGTGCCAGCAGCCGGAGACAGGGGAATGTCTACGAGCAGTACTTC. V and J are TRBV7-2 and TRBJ2-7; 8 bases are a match to TRBD1. Germline CDR1 reads SGHTA; CDR2 reads FQGNSA. J gave up 3 bases and V 5 bases, and 9 bases lay outside the gene matches. The CDR3 spans 15 residues.